Presented here are 21 T cell receptor beta chains from one specimen sequenced in a study of OX40 agonist ivuxolimab in advanced cancers. Generated by immunoSEQ multiplex PCR, the TCRdb table keeps only in-frame clones and is missing some. Of 70,000 to 85,000 clones in the sample, 87% are singletons; the top ten hold approximately 1.4%. The specimen comprised CD4+ or CD8+ T cells sorted from blood, sampled in a trial of the OX40 agonist ivuxolimab. The receptors derive from an adult with an advanced solid tumor such as melanoma, head and neck, liver or kidney cancer.

This chain joins TRBV30 and TRBJ2-7; no firm D call. V was pared by 5 bases and J by 3 bases, with 5 bases between. This CDR3 contains 10 residues. From germline, CDR1 is GTSNPN and CDR2 SVGIG (reference sequence). The CDR3 here is CAWGYYEQYF. CDR3 nucleotides: TGTGCCTGGGGGTACTACGAGCAGTACTTC.

The table lists this clone with a count of one. The CDR3 nucleotides are TGCGCCAGCAGTCAACAGACACTCACAGATACGCAGTATTTT. Translation gives CASSQQTLTDTQYF. This chain uses TRBV5-1 with TRBJ2-3; D unresolved. The CDR3 spans 14 residues. Trimming cost V 5 bases and J 2 bases, with 12 bases left between them. CDR1 and CDR2 from the germline V gene are SGHRS and YFSETQ.

The chain joins TRBV29-1 to TRBJ2-3; 7 bases agree with TRBD1. Trimming removed 4 bases from V and 2 bases from J; junction bases left unmatched: 6. This CDR3 has 14 amino acids. The V gene's germline CDR1 is SQVTM and CDR2 ANQGSEA. The CDR3 DNA reads as TGCAGCGTTGGAAGGGGGCGGGCCACAGATACGCAGTATTTT. This translates into CSVGRGRATDTQYF.

V and J are TRBV5-6 and TRBJ2-5; D possibly corresponds to TRBD1 (6 bases). V lost 2 bases and J 5 bases, leaving 13 bases between the germline ends. Germline V lookup: CDR1 SGHDT, CDR2 YYEEEE. This CDR3 comprises 14 residues. CDR3 amino acids: CASSLRQVRETQYF. CDR3 nucleotide sequence: TGTGCCAGCAGCTTAAGACAGGTTCGGGAGACCCAGTACTTC.

This clone showed up just a few times. V is TRBV6-5 and J is TRBJ1-1; D call uncertain. Between the trimmed V and J ends, which lost 4 bases and 2 bases, there was a span of 11 bases. Germline loops: CDR1 MNHEY, CDR2 SVGAGI. CDR3 size: 14 residues. CDR3 sequence reads: CASSWGTANTEAFF. Here the CDR3 DNA reads TGTGCCAGCAGTTGGGGAACAGCAAACACTGAAGCTTTCTTT.

The chain uses TRBV27 and TRBJ1-3; a weak D match, TRBD1 (6 bases). In germline, CDR1 is MNHEY, CDR2 SMNVEV (reference sequence). The V end was cut by 4 bases, the J end by 5 bases, with 9 bases between. CDR3 length equals 13 residues. The CDR3 reads CASSSWDRNTIYF. The CDR3 DNA is TGTGCCAGCAGTTCCTGGGACAGAAACACCATATATTTT.

The chain joins TRBV10-1 to TRBJ2-1, with D maybe TRBD2 (6 bases). Trimming pared 8 bases from V and 6 bases from J, leaving 14 bases between. In germline, CDR1 is WNHNN, CDR2 SYGVQD (reference sequence). This CDR3 has 13 residues. In DNA form, the CDR3 reads TGCGCCAGCTCTAACGGGGGAGCCAATGAGCAGTTCTTC. As protein: CASSNGGANEQFF.

V gene TRBV4-1 combines with J gene TRBJ2-1, with a weak D call TRBD1 (6 bases). Germline V gene lookup returns CDR1 MGHRA and CDR2 YSYEKL. Trimming removed 4 bases at V and 0 bases at J, with 13 bases between. This CDR3 contains 16 residues. The CDR3 region has the DNA TGCGCCAGCAGCCGCGACAGGTCCAGCTCCTACAATGAGCAGTTCTTC. Its translation is CASSRDRSSSYNEQFF.

The rearrangement links TRBV5-6 to TRBJ1-3; 9 bases match TRBD1. CDR3 length: 15 amino acids. The junction had 5 bases not matched to a gene; V was cut back by 3 bases and J by 4 bases. Germline loops: CDR1 SGHDT, CDR2 YYEEEE. The CDR3 DNA sequence: TGTGCCAGCAGCTGGGGGACAGGGTCCGGAAACACCATATATTTT. Translating it yields CASSWGTGSGNTIYF.

The CDR3 region is CASSLRSYEQYF. The CDR3 DNA is TGTGCCAGCAGTTTGAGGTCTTACGAGCAGTACTTC. This sequence joins TRBV28 and TRBJ2-7, with D hard to call. Germline V gene sequence: CDR1 MDHEN, CDR2 SYDVKM. This CDR3 is 12 amino acids long. Trimming shortened V by 3 bases and J by 4 bases, and 7 bases separated the two germline ends.

The rearrangement joins TRBV6-1 to TRBJ1-6, with D possibly matching TRBD1 (5 bases). CDR1 and CDR2 from the germline V gene are MNHNS and SASEGT. The V end was cut by 4 bases, the J end by 4 bases, with 8 bases between. The CDR3 sequence is 14 residues long. CDR3 sequence (DNA): TGTGCCAGCAGTGCGGGACCTTATAATTCACCCCTCCACTTT. Amino acid sequence: CASSAGPYNSPLHF.

This clone was detected only a few times. V gene TRBV7-3 combines with J gene TRBJ2-3; a weak D match, TRBD1 (6 bases). The CDR3 is made up of 16 amino acids. The V gene lost 3 bases and the J gene lost 4 bases, with 17 bases spanning the gap. Germline V gene sequence: CDR1 SGHTA, CDR2 FQGTGA. The chain's CDR3 is CASSFGARGSADTQYF. The DNA for the CDR3 is TGTGCCAGCAGCTTCGGGGCCAGGGGAAGCGCAGATACGCAGTATTTT.

The chain couples TRBV13 to TRBJ2-1, with D perhaps TRBD1 (6 bases). Deletions cut 7 bases from V and 10 bases from J, with 17 bases between. From germline, CDR1 is PRHDT and CDR2 FYEKMQ (reference sequence). This CDR3 is 13 amino acids long. The CDR3 loop reads CASMARGREEQFF. The CDR3 nucleotides are TGTGCCAGCATGGCCAGGGGCAGGGAGGAGCAGTTCTTC. Full variable domain (remainder filled in from reference TRBV13 and TRBJ2-1): AAGVIQSPRHLIKEKRETATLKCYPIPRHDTVYWYQQGPGQDPQFLISFYEKMQSDKGSIPDRFSAQQFSDYHSELNMSSLELGDSALYFCASMARGREEQFFGPGTRLTVL.

The gene calls are TRBV30 and TRBJ1-3, with 7 bases that match TRBD1. Germline V gene lookup returns CDR1 GTSNPN and CDR2 SVGIG (reference sequence). V shed 0 bases, J shed 7 bases, and the junction held 6 bases outside the gene matches. This CDR3 has 14 residues. The CDR3 DNA reads as TGTGCCTGGAGTGTAAGGGGACAGATGAACACCATATATTTT. Residues: CAWSVRGQMNTIYF.

This clone occurred once. In DNA, the CDR3 is TGTGCCAGCAGCTTGGGTCGTGAAGAGACCCAGTACTTC. Protein: CASSLGREETQYF. The genes are TRBV5-4 and TRBJ2-5; D uncertain. V was shortened by 0 bases and J by 3 bases, with 6 bases between the two germline ends. CDR1 and CDR2 from the germline V gene are SGHNT and YYREEE (reference sequence). The CDR3 totals 13 residues.

The chain carries TRBV2 and TRBJ1-2; tentative D call: TRBD1 (6 bases). Trimming removed 5 bases at V and 4 bases at J, with 17 bases between. This CDR3 is built from 15 residues. CDR1 and CDR2 from the germline V gene are SNHLY and FYNNEI. Written as DNA, the CDR3 is TGTGCCAGCAGTCGGGGGGCGGACAGTTTCTATGGCTACACCTTC. Its translation is CASSRGADSFYGYTF.

V gene TRBV30 combines with J gene TRBJ2-3; D is unclear. The germline gives CDR1 GTSNPN, CDR2 SVGIG (reference sequence). V lost 0 bases and J 4 bases, leaving 8 bases between the germline ends. This CDR3 contains 13 residues. DNA of the CDR3: TGTGCCTGGAGTGTAAAGGCTTCAGATACGCAGTATTTT. Protein product: CAWSVKASDTQYF. The entire variable domain, with the rest obtained from reference TRBV30 and TRBJ2-3, is as follows: SQTIHQWPATLVQPVGSPLSLECTVEGTSNPNLYWYRQAAGRGLQLLFYSVGIGQISSEVPQNLSASRPQDRQFILSSKKLLLSDSGFYLCAWSVKASDTQYFGPGTRLTVL.

This clone was recorded once. This chain links TRBV6-1 with TRBJ2-1, with TRBD2 matching 13 bases. CDR1 and CDR2 (germline): MNHNS, SASEGT. The CDR3 extends over 16 amino acids. Trimming removed 0 bases from V and 7 bases from J; junction bases left unmatched: 3. The CDR3 bases are TGTGCCAGCAGTGAAGCTTGGACTAGCGGGAGTAATGAGCAGTTCTTC. It specifies CASSEAWTSGSNEQFF.

The genes are TRBV2 and TRBJ1-2; 7 nucleotides agree with TRBD1. With 4 bases clipped from V and 8 bases from J, the junction kept 10 bases outside the gene matches. This CDR3 has 14 amino acids. The germline V gene has CDR1 SNHLY and CDR2 FYNNEI. CDR3 in amino acids: CASSGRGRPEGYTF. For the CDR3, the DNA is TGTGCCAGCAGTGGGAGGGGGCGACCGGAAGGCTACACCTTC.

V gene TRBV15 combines with J gene TRBJ1-2, with D unresolved. The CDR3 has 14 amino acids. V lost 1 base, J lost 4 bases, and 10 bases lay in between. Germline V CDR1 and CDR2: LNHNV, YYDKDF (reference sequence). CDR3 residues: CATSRGGQAYGYTF. The CDR3 nucleotides are TGTGCCACCAGCAGAGGAGGGCAGGCCTATGGCTACACCTTC. The variable domain in full, with the rest retrieved from reference TRBV15 and TRBJ1-2, is DAMVIQNPRYQVTQFGKPVTLSCSQTLNHNVMYWYQQKSSQAPKLLFHYYDKDFNNEADTPDNFQSRRPNTSFCFLDIRSPGLGDTAMYLCATSRGGQAYGYTFGSGTRLTVV.

This chain links TRBV6-5 with TRBJ1-1; D gene uncertain. This CDR3 contains 13 residues. The V gene lost 7 bases and the J gene lost 1 base, with 10 bases spanning the gap. Germline loops: CDR1 MNHEY, CDR2 SVGAGI. The CDR3 loop is CASKAPANTEAFF. The CDR3 coding sequence is TGTGCCAGCAAAGCCCCGGCGAACACTGAAGCTTTCTTT.